These T cell receptor beta chains were read from a single sample in a study of tumor-infiltrating lymphocytes in oesophageal squamous cell carcinoma. TCRdb ran MiXCR on the PCR reads and lists one entry per CDR3 protein. The table has 23,000 or so distinct CDR3 sequences, around two fifths seen once. The specimen sequenced was esophageal tumor tissue. The receptors come from a male donor with esophageal squamous cell carcinoma. CDR3s include the opening cysteine and the closing phenylalanine or tryptophan. A D gene is named only where the DNA matches it firmly. Size values are once, few and many counts, or a class for expanded clones, and some rows have none.

v_call	d_call	clone_size	j_call	cdr3_nt	cdr3_aa
TRBV4-3	TRBD1	-	TRBJ2-2	TGCGCCAACAGCCAGGGACAGGGTCGATCCAACACCGGGGAGCTGTTTTTT	CANSQGQGRSNTGELFF
TRBV7-8	-	many	TRBJ2-1	TGTGCCAGCAGCCCCGGGACGGAAAATATGTACAATGAGCAGTTCTTC	CASSPGTENMYNEQFF
TRBV7-6	TRBD1	once	TRBJ2-1	TGTGCCAGCAGCTCTCGCCCCGACAGGGGGCGGGGTGAGCAGTTCTTC	CASSSRPDRGRGEQFF
TRBV7-8	-	few	TRBJ2-5	TGTGCCAGCAGCTTAAGGGGTGTCGAGACCCAGTACTTC	CASSLRGVETQYF
TRBV28	-	many	TRBJ1-4	TGTGCCAGCAGTTTCGGGGGGACTAATGAAAAACTGTTTTTT	CASSFGGTNEKLFF
TRBV6-1	TRBD1	many	TRBJ1-1	TGTGCCAGCAATAACAGGGGCGGGAACACTGAAGCTTTCTTT	CASNNRGGNTEAFF
TRBV7-8	TRBD2	-	TRBJ2-3	TGTGCCAGCAGCTACGGGACTAGCGGCACAGATACGCAGTATTTT	CASSYGTSGTDTQYF
TRBV7-8	TRBD2	few	TRBJ2-3	TGTGCCAGCAGCCTCCTAGCCCGGGTCGGGAGGGTTGCAGATACGCAGTATTTT	CASSLLARVGRVADTQYF
TRBV4-1	-	many	TRBJ2-1	TGCGCCAGCAGCCCCGAGCGGAATGAGCAGTTCTTC	CASSPERNEQFF
TRBV6-6	TRBD2	many	TRBJ2-1	TGTGCCAGCAGTTACCCCAGAGGGGTGAGCGGGGAGGGTTCTGAGCAGTTCTTC	CASSYPRGVSGEGSEQFF
TRBV7-8	-	few	TRBJ2-1	TGTGCCAGCAGCTTAGGTCAGGGTCTGAACAATGAGCAGTTCTTC	CASSLGQGLNNEQFF
TRBV5-6	-	many	TRBJ2-3	TGTGCCAGCAGCTTGGCTTGGGACCGCACAGATACGCAGTATTTT	CASSLAWDRTDTQYF
TRBV12-3/TRBV12-4	-	-	TRBJ1-2	TGTGCCAGCAGTTTAAGGGGAGGGACGGGATATGCTGGCTACAACTTC	CASSLRGGTGYAGYNF
TRBV27	-	many	TRBJ2-7	TGTGCCACGCGCCCGTTGGGGACCTACGAGCAGTACTTC	CATRPLGTYEQYF
TRBV7-8	-	-	TRBJ2-1	TGTGCCAGCAGCCGGGAAAGGTATGAGCAGTTCTTC	CASSRERYEQFF
TRBV28	TRBD2	once	TRBJ2-5	TGTGCCAGTACCGGGGGGTTGGAGACCCAGTACTTC	CASTGGLETQYF
TRBV3-1	-	few	TRBJ1-4	TGTGCCAGCAGCCAAGAGGAAAAACTGTTTTTT	CASSQEEKLFF
TRBV19	TRBD2	many	TRBJ2-1	TGTGCCAGTAGTATAAGGGCTAGCGGGAGCTCCTACAATGAGCAGTTCTTC	CASSIRASGSSYNEQFF
TRBV7-6	-	medium-sized	TRBJ2-7	TGTGCCAGCAGCCCGGACACTATCTCCTACGAGCAGTACTTC	CASSPDTISYEQYF
TRBV3-1	TRBD1	many	TRBJ2-5	TGTGCCAGCAGCCAAGATATGGACAGGGCCCGAGGGCAAGAGACCCAGTACTTC	CASSQDMDRARGQETQYF
TRBV28	TRBD1	many	TRBJ1-1	TGTGCCAGCAGTTTGGGGCCCCCAGGGGGCACTGAAGCTTTCTTT	CASSLGPPGGTEAFF
TRBV6-1	-	many	TRBJ2-1	TGTGCCAGCAGTTTCAAGAGGACAGCCTACAATGAGCAGTTCTTC	CASSFKRTAYNEQFF
TRBV12-3/TRBV12-4	TRBD2	many	TRBJ2-1	TGTGCCAGCAGTTTAGCTGTCCCGGGACTAGGGTTTGAGCAGTTCTTC	CASSLAVPGLGFEQFF
TRBV6-6	TRBD2	-	TRBJ2-5	TGTGCCAGCAGACGGGGGGGCCAGGAAGAGACCCAGTACTTC	CASRRGGQEETQYF
TRBV19	-	few	TRBJ2-7	TGTGCCAGTAGTGGGGTTTTTGGCGAGCAGTACTTC	CASSGVFGEQYF
TRBV7-6	TRBD2	-	TRBJ2-7	TGTGCCAGCAGCTTCGGACTAGCGGGAGGAAAGGAGCAGTACTTC	CASSFGLAGGKEQYF
TRBV6-6	TRBD2	once	TRBJ2-5	TGTGCCAGCAGTTGGGGACTAGCGGGAAGCGAGACCCAGTACTTC	CASSWGLAGSETQYF
TRBV7-2	-	few	TRBJ2-7	TGTGCCAGCAGCTTACGCTGGACAACCTCCTACGAGCAGTACTTC	CASSLRWTTSYEQYF
TRBV7-2	-	few	TRBJ2-1	TGTGCCAGCAGCTTAGATGAGCGGTTGGGGCAGTTCTTC	CASSLDERLGQFF
TRBV24-1	-	few	TRBJ2-1	TGTGCCACCAGTGATACCACTACAGGGAGCTCCTACAATGAGCAGTTCTTC	CATSDTTTGSSYNEQFF
TRBV6-1	TRBD1	many	TRBJ1-5	TGTGCCAGCAGAGGAACAGGGGGCTATCAGCCCCAGCATTTT	CASRGTGGYQPQHF
TRBV7-6	TRBD2	-	TRBJ2-1	TGTGCTAGCAGTCCGATCGGACTAGCGCCTAACAATGAGCAGTTCTTC	CASSPIGLAPNNEQFF
TRBV7-2	-	once	TRBJ1-2	TGTGCCAGCAGCTCCCCACAGGGTTTCCGCTATGGCTACACCTTC	CASSSPQGFRYGYTF
TRBV11-2	TRBD2	many	TRBJ2-1	TGTGCCAGCAGCTCCCCGGGGGGGGGGTTAAAGTACAATGAGCAGTTCTTC	CASSSPGGGLKYNEQFF
TRBV28	TRBD2	-	TRBJ2-1	TGTGCCAGCAGTTCCGCCGGGACTAGCTACAATGAGCAGTTCTTC	CASSSAGTSYNEQFF
TRBV5-1	-	-	TRBJ2-7	TGCGCCAGCAGCCCTGGAGACTCCGACTACGAGCAGTACTTC	CASSPGDSDYEQYF
TRBV20-1	TRBD2	few	TRBJ2-3	TGCAGTGCCTTGACTAGCGGGAGCACAGATACGCAGTATTTT	CSALTSGSTDTQYF
TRBV7-2	TRBD1	-	TRBJ1-2	TGTGCCAGCAGCTTAATGGTAGACAGGGCCATAAACTATGGCTACACCTTC	CASSLMVDRAINYGYTF
TRBV7-6	-	many	TRBJ2-1	TGTGCCAGCAGCTACCCAGGAAGCGGCTCCTACAATGAGCAGTTCTTC	CASSYPGSGSYNEQFF
TRBV24-1	TRBD2	many	TRBJ2-7	TGTGCCACCAGTACCGCTAGCGGGACCTCCTACGAGCAGTACTTC	CATSTASGTSYEQYF
TRBV7-8	-	-	TRBJ2-5	TGTGCCAGCAGCCCGGGACTGAACAATGAGCAGTACTTC	CASSPGLNNEQYF
TRBV12-3/TRBV12-4	-	-	TRBJ2-4	TGTGCCGGCAGTTTATGGGGCTCACCCCTCCACTTC	CAGSLWGSPLHF
TRBV7-9	-	many	TRBJ1-2	TGTGCCAGCACCCCCGGCTCGGGGCGAGGCTACACCTTC	CASTPGSGRGYTF
TRBV6-1	-	many	TRBJ1-5	TGTGCCAGCAGTGGGGATCCGAGAGGGCCAGGCGGGTATGGGAATCAGCCCCAGCATTTT	CASSGDPRGPGGYGNQPQHF
TRBV7-6	TRBD2	many	TRBJ2-7	TGTGCCAGCAGCCCCATTGGGGGCGGGGGGGCCTACGAGCAGTACTTC	CASSPIGGGGAYEQYF
TRBV19	TRBD2	many	TRBJ2-3	TGTGCCAGTAGTACGGCTAGCGGGTTGGGCACAGATACGCAGTATTTT	CASSTASGLGTDTQYF
TRBV7-2	TRBD2	-	TRBJ2-3	TGTGCCAGCACTAGCGGGAGGGCCACGCAGTATTTT	CASTSGRATQYF
TRBV11-2	-	-	TRBJ2-1	TGTGCCAGCAGCCCGAGTCCGTCACTCTACAATGAGCAGTTCTTC	CASSPSPSLYNEQFF
TRBV2	TRBD2	-	TRBJ2-7	TGTGCCAGCAGTGAAGCGCTTCTGGTTGGTCTAGCGGCATCTGGCTACGAGCAGTACTTC	CASSEALLVGLAASGYEQYF